These 18 T cell receptor beta chains share one sample of origin, sequenced in a study of shared clonotypes between healthy human individuals (dated by TCRdb to the early 2020s). For the CD8 naive samples, CD45RO-negative cells were positively selected for CCR7, yielding a CD45RA+CCR7+ population from which TemRA cells were excluded. The library was produced with the immunoSEQ multiplex PCR assay. The immuneACCESS repertoire file appears here via TCRdb, limited to in-frame rearrangements. These files lack a portion of the clones; in checked studies, under half of the deficit traces to unresolved V genes, and the cause of the others is not known. In all, the sample holds about 1,800,000 clones, and 85% to 95% of those were seen once. The leading ten clones occupy 1% to 1.5% of the sample. Sequencing used naive CD8+ T cells sorted from blood. The cell subset or site label, as the study defines it: CD45RA+CCR7+. Receptor source: a man aged 18 to 29 in good health.

On this clone itself: The junction and the germline gene differ at one end; a read error may be behind it. V gene TRBV7-7 combines with J gene TRBJ2-5; 9 bases match TRBD1. Looked up from germline, CDR1 is SSHAT and CDR2 is FNYEAQ (reference sequence). This CDR3 contains 15 residues. The CDR3, as DNA: TGTGCTAGCAGCTTAGAACAGGGGGCCCAAGAGACCCAGTACTTC. Translation gives CASSLEQGAQETQYF.

The chain is built from TRBV5-6 and TRBJ2-7, with TRBD1 matching over 8 bases. Per germline, CDR1 SGHDT and CDR2 YYEEEE. The length of the CDR3 is 14 residues. J was trimmed by 5 bases and V by 3 bases; bases with no gene match: 7. The CDR3: CASSYSGTGDEQYF. CDR3 nucleotide sequence: TGTGCCAGCAGCTACTCCGGGACAGGTGACGAGCAGTACTTC.

As for this clone: Other DNA sequences from this sample encode an identical CDR3 as well. The rearrangement joins TRBV7-9 to TRBJ2-7; D not resolved. This CDR3 contains 13 residues. Trimming cost V 5 bases and J 0 bases, with 8 bases left between them. The germline CDR1 and CDR2 sequences are SEHNR and FQNEAQ (reference sequence). The CDR3 region is CASSPQSSYEQYF. As DNA, the CDR3 is TGTGCCAGCAGCCCACAAAGCTCCTACGAGCAGTACTTC.

This clone was seen just once. V usage is TRBV29-1 and J usage is TRBJ2-5; weak D call: TRBD2 (5 bases). Germline CDR1 is SQVTM and CDR2 is ANQGSEA. V was pared by 2 bases and J by 7 bases, with 20 bases between. The CDR3 is 15 amino acids. As DNA, the CDR3 is TGCAGCGTTGAAATGGGTCTACGACCAGAGGGGACCCAGTACTTC. This codes for CSVEMGLRPEGTQYF. Using reference TRBV29-1 and TRBJ2-5 for the parts outside the CDR3, the full variable domain is SAVISQKPSRDICQRGTSLTIQCQVDSQVTMMFWYRQQPGQSLTLIATANQGSEATYESGFVIDKFPISRPNLTFSTLTVSNMSPEDSSIYLCSVEMGLRPEGTQYFGPGTRLLVL.

For this clone: Within the sample, other DNA sequences also encode this same CDR3. The chain recombines TRBV7-6 with TRBJ2-7; D remains ambiguous. Germline CDR1 SGHVS, CDR2 FNYEAQ. V was cut by 2 bases and J by 2 bases, with 7 bases left in between. The CDR3 consists of 13 residues. Written as DNA, the CDR3 is TGTGCCAGCAGCTTATCGGGCGCCTACGAGCAGTACTTC. Translation: CASSLSGAYEQYF.

The chain uses TRBV27 and TRBJ2-3; 9 bases agree with TRBD2. The CDR3 covers 16 residues. Germline CDR1 is MNHEY and CDR2 is SMNVEV (reference sequence). The V and J ends lost 6 bases and 0 bases, in that order; junction bases with no gene match: 7. The CDR3 region has the DNA TGTGCCAGCAGGCGACTAGCGGAGACTAGCACAGATACGCAGTATTTT. The encoded protein is CASRRLAETSTDTQYF.

The rearrangement uses TRBV6-6 and TRBJ2-7, with D perhaps given as TRBD1 or TRBD2 (7 bases each). The CDR3 is made up of 16 amino acids. Trimming shortened V by 2 bases and J by 0 bases, and 14 bases separated the two germline ends. Germline V gene lookup returns CDR1 MNHNY and CDR2 SVGAGI (reference sequence). Written as DNA, the CDR3 is TGTGCCAGCAGTTACGGGGGGGACAGCCGCTCCTACGAGCAGTACTTC. Residues: CASSYGGDSRSYEQYF.

The CDR3 DNA follows: TGTGCCAGTAGTATTTTATATGTACAGGGGGATCAGCCCCAGCATTTT. It specifies CASSILYVQGDQPQHF. The chain carries TRBV19 and TRBJ1-5; 8 positions agree with TRBD1. The trim removed 3 bases at V and 5 bases at J, leaving 9 bases unmatched. There are 16 residues in the CDR3. Germline V gene lookup returns CDR1 LNHDA and CDR2 SQIVND (reference sequence).

The chain has TRBV4-1 and TRBJ1-2; D perhaps matches TRBD1 (5 bases). V lost 3 bases and J 6 bases, leaving 17 bases between the germline ends. There are 15 residues in the CDR3. Germline V gives CDR1 MGHRA, CDR2 YSYEKL. The CDR3 region is CASSHDRPDVNGYTF. The CDR3 DNA reads TGCGCCAGCAGCCACGACAGACCCGACGTCAATGGCTACACCTTC.

The V gene is TRBV9, the J gene TRBJ2-1; 16 nucleotides agree with TRBD2. CDR1 and CDR2 (germline): SGDLS, YYNGEE. The CDR3 is made up of 17 amino acids. The V segment lost 4 bases and the J segment 8 bases; nucleotides outside the gene matches: 9. CDR3 DNA: TGTGCCAGCAGCAAACATGGGACTAGCGGGAGGGCAGATGAGCAGTTCTTC. Its translation: CASSKHGTSGRADEQFF.

The rearrangement joins TRBV4-3 to TRBJ1-2; unclear D gene. Trimming left V 3 bases short and J 0 bases short, with 14 bases between. The CDR3 has 16 residues. Germline CDR1 and CDR2: LGHNA and YSLEER. CDR3 region: CASSQKGPLTNYGYTF. CDR3 nucleotides: TGCGCCAGCAGCCAGAAGGGCCCTTTAACTAACTATGGCTACACCTTC.

This chain links TRBV30 with TRBJ2-2; TRBD1 aligns across 8 bases. From germline, CDR1 is GTSNPN and CDR2 SVGIG (reference sequence). V shed 5 bases and J 0 bases; nucleotides not matched to a gene: 2. CDR3 length: 14 residues. CDR3 DNA: TGTGCCTGGGTGGACAGGGCGAACACCGGGGAGCTGTTTTTT. This encodes CAWVDRANTGELFF.

This chain uses TRBV19 with TRBJ1-3; D gene unclear. The CDR3 extends over 14 amino acids. Germline CDR1 and CDR2: LNHDA and SQIVND (reference sequence). Trimming took 5 bases from V and 0 from J, leaving 8 bases between them. This CDR3 is CASSLGVSGNTIYF. Written as DNA, the CDR3 is TGTGCCAGTAGTCTGGGTGTCTCTGGAAACACCATATATTTT. Complete variable domain (other parts from reference TRBV19 and TRBJ1-3): DGGITQSPKYLFRKEGQNVTLSCEQNLNHDAMYWYRQDPGQGLRLIYYSQIVNDFQKGDIAEGYSVSREKKESFPLTVTSAQKNPTAFYLCASSLGVSGNTIYFGEGSWLTVV.

For this clone: In the same sample, other DNA sequences code for this CDR3. The chain links TRBV9 to TRBJ2-3; D perhaps matches TRBD2 (5 bases). The length of the CDR3 is 15 residues. From germline, CDR1 is SGDLS and CDR2 YYNGEE. V was shortened by 2 bases and J by 0 bases, with 10 bases between the two germline ends. This CDR3 reads CASSVGGSSTDTQYF. CDR3 nucleotides: TGTGCCAGCAGCGTTGGAGGTTCGAGCACAGATACGCAGTATTTT.

The rearrangement joins TRBV29-1 to TRBJ2-1; D is possibly TRBD1 (6 bases). V lost 7 bases, J lost 6 bases, and 16 bases lay in between. The CDR3 consists of 13 residues. The germline V gene encodes CDR1 SQVTM and CDR2 ANQGSEA. The DNA of the CDR3 is TGCAGCGAGCGAGGACAAGGGGGCAATGAGCAGTTCTTC. Translating it yields CSERGQGGNEQFF.

This clone was observed a single time. The rearrangement joins TRBV6-1 to TRBJ1-5; 9 bases match TRBD1. Germline V gene lookup returns CDR1 MNHNS and CDR2 SASEGT. J gave up 3 bases and V 6 bases, and 6 bases lay outside the gene matches. The CDR3 has 15 amino acids. DNA of the CDR3: TGTGCCAGCAGGAGCGGGGACAGGGACAATCAGCCCCAGCATTTT. Amino acids: CASRSGDRDNQPQHF.

The chain is built from TRBV7-9 and TRBJ1-2, with 9 bases matching TRBD1. Unmatched junction bases numbered 4, after V lost 4 bases and J lost 4 bases. CDR1 is SEHNR and CDR2 is FQNEAQ in the germline V gene (reference sequence). The CDR3 runs to 14 residues. DNA of the CDR3: TGTGCCAGCAGCTACCGGGACAGGGTCTATGGCTACACCTTC. Translating gives CASSYRDRVYGYTF. Combining the CDR3 with reference TRBV7-9 and TRBJ1-2 gives the whole variable domain DTGVSQNPRHKITKRGQNVTFRCDPISEHNRLYWYRQTLGQGPEFLTYFQNEAQLEKSRLLSDRFSAERPKGSFSTLEIQRTEQGDSAMYLCASSYRDRVYGYTFGSGTRLTVV.

V usage is TRBV6-5 and J usage is TRBJ1-4; 8 positions agree with TRBD1. This CDR3 contains 14 residues. The germline CDR1 and CDR2 sequences are MNHEY and SVGAGI. V was clipped by 0 bases and J by 14 bases; unmatched bases: 8. For the CDR3, the DNA is TGTGCCAGCAGTTACTCCAGGGGGCAGATTCGCCTGTTTTTT. Its protein is CASSYSRGQIRLFF.